A single sample is the source of the 18 T cell receptor beta chains below, sequenced in a study of spatial heterogeneity in lung cancer. Time point here: sample taken at primary tumor resection. Unsorted whole RNA of tumor, nontumor lung or frozen PBMC was sequenced. TCRdb fed the 5' RACE reads into MiXCR, producing one record per CDR3 protein. This sample has more than 80,000 distinct CDR3 sequences, with approximately 12% found just once. Sequences were derived from PBMCs, sampled at surgery. The source of these receptors is a male donor with early-stage non-small cell lung cancer.

There are many counts of this clonotype. The chain joins TRBV5-1 to TRBJ2-1; possible D gene TRBD2, 6 bases. Germline V gene lookup returns CDR1 SGHRS and CDR2 YFSETQ. Deletions cut 3 bases from V and 2 bases from J, with 9 bases between. There are 14 residues in the CDR3. CDR3 protein: CASSSGGAYNEQFF. CDR3 in DNA: TGCGCCAGCAGCTCCGGGGGAGCCTACAATGAGCAGTTCTTC.

This clonotype was counted many times. CDR3 in amino acids: CSVRRLGESYNEQFF. As DNA, the CDR3 is TGCAGCGTTAGGAGACTCGGAGAGTCCTACAATGAGCAGTTCTTC. V is TRBV29-1 and J is TRBJ2-1; D is undetermined. The CDR3 spans 15 residues. The V end was cut by 5 bases, the J end by 1 base, with 15 bases between. The V gene's germline CDR1 is SQVTM and CDR2 ANQGSEA.

The chain is built from TRBV29-1 and TRBJ1-2, with D maybe TRBD1 (5 bases). The ends were cut back, 0 bases at V and 3 bases at J, with 8 bases in the middle. The length of the CDR3 is 13 residues. Germline-derived CDR1 and CDR2 are SQVTM and ANQGSEA. The CDR3 nucleotides are TGCAGCGTTGAAGATAGCAGGGACTATGGCTACACCTTC. It codes for CSVEDSRDYGYTF.

This clonotype was found a few times. The chain links TRBV19 to TRBJ2-5, with D unclear. This CDR3 is 15 amino acids long. V was cut by 3 bases and J by 5 bases, with 16 bases left in between. Germline CDR1 LNHDA, CDR2 SQIVND (reference sequence). The CDR3 region is CASSMRPGKRETQYF. In nucleotides, the CDR3 is TGTGCCAGTAGTATGCGGCCTGGGAAACGGGAGACCCAGTACTTC.

This chain connects TRBV3-2 to TRBJ1-3; TRBD1, the table's D call, was not compared with the DNA. TRBV3-2 is termed a pseudogene. The CDR3 consists of 17 residues. DNA of the CDR3: TGTGCCAGCAGCCATTTCCGGGACAGTGGCTCTGGAAACACCATATATTTT. Protein: CASSHFRDSGSGNTIYF.

This clonotype was seen a few times. V usage is TRBV28 and J usage is TRBJ2-7, with TRBD1 matching over 7 bases. This CDR3 has 14 residues. Germline values: CDR1 MDHEN, CDR2 SYDVKM. After removal of 2 bases from V and 6 bases from J, the junction contained 7 bases not matched to a gene. The CDR3 sequence: CASSLVGQRSEQYF. CDR3 nucleotides: TGTGCCAGCAGTTTAGTGGGACAGCGTTCCGAGCAGTACTTC. Combining the CDR3 with reference TRBV28 and TRBJ2-7 gives the whole variable domain DVKVTQSSRYLVKRTGEKVFLECVQDMDHENMFWYRQDPGLGLRLIYFSYDVKMKEKGDIPEGYSVSREKKERFSLILESASTNQTSMYLCASSLVGQRSEQYFGPGTRLTVT.

This clonotype has at least ten counts. The gene calls are TRBV2 and TRBJ2-6; D is tentatively TRBD1 or TRBD2 (5 bases each). CDR3 length: 16 residues. Germline values: CDR1 SNHLY, CDR2 FYNNEI. The V end lost 7 bases, the J end lost 4 bases, and 17 bases lay between the germline ends. CDR3 coding DNA: TGTGCCAGCACCTGGGACGGACGGTCAGGGGCCAACGTCCTGACTTTC. It is translated as CASTWDGRSGANVLTF.

This clonotype has just a few counts. The V and J genes are TRBV12-3 or TRBV12-4 and TRBJ2-6; D might be TRBD1 or TRBD2, each matching 5 bases. Deletions cut 6 bases from V and 0 bases from J, with 12 bases between. The CDR3 loop spans 16 amino acids. This chain's CDR3 is CASSRDGRSGANVLTF. DNA of the CDR3: TGTGCCAGCAGCCGGGACGGCCGCTCTGGGGCCAACGTCCTGACTTTC.

This clonotype was counted at least ten times. This rearrangement joins TRBV3-1 to TRBJ1-5; D ambiguous. The V and J ends lost 0 bases and 6 bases respectively, with 9 bases between them. Germline-derived CDR1 and CDR2 are LGHDT and YNNKEL (reference sequence). The CDR3 extends over 14 amino acids. Here the CDR3 DNA reads TGTGCCAGCAGCCAAGATACCAGGATTCAGCCCCAGCATTTT. Encoded protein: CASSQDTRIQPQHF.

The CDR3 DNA reads as TGTGCCAGCAGTTTTGGGGACGTTGGAAACACTGAAGCTTTCTTT. It codes for CASSFGDVGNTEAFF. This chain uses TRBV12-3 or TRBV12-4 with TRBJ1-1; TRBD1 is a possible D gene (5 bases). The V end lost 3 bases, the J end lost 2 bases, and 13 bases lay between the germline ends. CDR3 length equals 15 residues.

This clonotype showed up just a few times. The gene calls are TRBV6-5 and TRBJ2-1; 7 bases line up with TRBD2. V shed 4 bases and J 5 bases; nucleotides not matched to a gene: 5. Germline values: CDR1 MNHEY, CDR2 SVGAGI. This CDR3 is 14 amino acids long. The CDR3 reads CASSSGLVDNEQFF. The CDR3 DNA reads as TGTGCCAGCAGTTCCGGACTAGTCGACAATGAGCAGTTCTTC.

This clonotype was counted ten times or more. The V gene is TRBV7-9, the J gene TRBJ1-2; D remains ambiguous. V lost 1 base and J 0 bases, leaving 6 bases between the germline ends. The length of the CDR3 is 14 residues. From germline, CDR1 is SEHNR and CDR2 FQNEAQ (reference sequence). The chain's CDR3 is CASSLGSSNYGYTF. The CDR3 DNA reads TGTGCCAGCAGCTTAGGCAGTTCTAACTATGGCTACACCTTC. The whole variable domain, filled in from reference TRBV7-9 and TRBJ1-2, reads DTGVSQNPRHKITKRGQNVTFRCDPISEHNRLYWYRQTLGQGPEFLTYFQNEAQLEKSRLLSDRFSAERPKGSFSTLEIQRTEQGDSAMYLCASSLGSSNYGYTFGSGTRLTVV.

The chain employs TRBV7-9 and TRBJ1-1, with D perhaps TRBD1 (6 bases). Germline V gene sequence: CDR1 SEHNR, CDR2 FQNEAQ (reference sequence). The length of the CDR3 is 16 residues. Trimming removed 5 bases at V and 5 bases at J, with 21 bases between. The CDR3, as DNA: TGTGCCAGCAGCCCTCCTGGGGGGGCAGGTCGGACTGAAGCTTTCTTT. Amino acids: CASSPPGGAGRTEAFF.

V and J are TRBV10-3 and TRBJ1-2; tentative D call: TRBD1 (6 bases). V lost 7 bases and J lost 8, with 20 bases in between. CDR3 size: 14 residues. Germline CDR1 and CDR2: ENHRY and SYGVKD. The CDR3 nucleotides are TGTGCCATCAAGGACAGCTTGTTCCTTGGGGGCTACACCTTC. The encoded protein is CAIKDSLFLGGYTF.

A few counts support this clonotype. This chain joins TRBV24-1 and TRBJ2-2, with TRBD2 matching over 9 bases. This CDR3 is built from 15 residues. Trimming took 7 bases from V and 0 from J; bases not matched to a gene: 2. CDR1 is KGHDR, CDR2 SFDVKD, per germline. DNA of the CDR3: TGTGCCACCAGCGGACTAGCGACGAACACCGGGGAGCTGTTTTTT. Translating it yields CATSGLATNTGELFF.

This clonotype turned up a few times. The genes are TRBV7-2 and TRBJ2-1, with D perhaps given as TRBD1 or TRBD2 (5 bases each). The V and J ends lost 0 bases and 4 bases respectively, with 16 bases between them. The germline CDR1 and CDR2 sequences are SGHTA and FQGNSA. The CDR3 runs 17 residues. The CDR3, as DNA: TGTGCCAGCAGCTTAGCGGGTCCCGGGACGGTATACAATGAGCAGTTCTTC. This codes for CASSLAGPGTVYNEQFF. The full variable domain, with the rest looked up from reference TRBV7-2 and TRBJ2-1, is GAGVSQSPSNKVTEKGKDVELRCDPISGHTALYWYRQSLGQGLEFLIYFQGNSAPDKSGLPSDRFSAERTGGSVSTLTIQRTQQEDSAVYLCASSLAGPGTVYNEQFFGPGTRLTVL.

This clonotype was seen a few times. The J gene is TRBJ1-5, the V gene TRBV6-2 or TRBV6-3; possibly TRBD1 for D (6 bases). The CDR3 runs to 13 residues. Trimming shortened V by 6 bases and J by 11 bases, and 17 bases separated the two germline ends. Germline CDR1 and CDR2: MNHEY and SVGEGT. CDR3 DNA sequence: TGTGCCAGCAGAGGGACACCTTCTCCGGCCCAGCATTTT. Its translation is CASRGTPSPAQHF.

This chain uses TRBV19 with TRBJ2-5; D is possibly TRBD1 (5 bases). CDR1 is LNHDA and CDR2 is SQIVND in the germline V gene (reference sequence). This CDR3 contains 14 residues. V was trimmed by 7 bases and J by 1 base, leaving 13 bases between them. The CDR3 spells CASNNQGIQETQYF. The CDR3 DNA reads as TGTGCCAGTAACAACCAGGGTATCCAAGAGACCCAGTACTTC.